The sequence of this T cell receptor (beta chain) was determined in a study of early T cells in non-severe SARS-CoV-2 infection. Whole-study context: Sequencing used unsorted whole-blood bulk RNA, so chains lack pairing.

This clonotype was seen ten or more times. The antigen is unknown. With V trimmed by 3 bases and J by 0 bases, 9 bases remained unmatched. Germline CDR1 SGHNT, CDR2 YYREEE (reference sequence). CDR3 length: 17 amino acids. Unique molecular identifiers were attached to individual cDNA molecules. TCRdb re-analysed the 5' RACE reads in MiXCR, keeping a single row per CDR3 protein. Of approximately 29,000 distinct CDR3 sequences listed, roughly 6.6% were seen once; the top ten hold 2.5% to 3%. Study-wide results and limits: Matching against VDJdb likely underestimated virus-specific expansions, favoring anti-spike CD8.

This receptor was identified in an adult who was a healthcare worker with PCR-confirmed SARS-CoV-2 infection or an uninfected control (not recorded which). The sequenced sample consisted of whole blood. This chain uses TRBV5-4 with TRBJ2-1, with TRBD2 matching over 7 bases. CDR3 DNA sequence: TGTGCCAGCAGCTCGGGCGGGGGAAGAAGCTCCTACAATGAGCAGTTCTTC. Amino acids: CASSSGGGRSSYNEQFF. Together with reference TRBV5-4 and TRBJ2-1, the CDR3 gives the full variable domain: ETGVTQSPTHLIKTRGQQVTLRCSSQSGHNTVSWYQQALGQGPQFIFQYYREEENGRGNFPPRFSGLQFPNYSSELNVNALELDDSALYLCASSSGGGRSSYNEQFFGPGTRLTVL.